These T cell receptor beta chains were read from a single sample in a study of Graves' ophthalmopathy and Graves' hyperthyroidism. TCRdb re-called the multiplex PCR reads with MiXCR, one entry per CDR3 protein. The sample has over a million distinct CDR3 sequences; 35% to 45% are singletons. Sequencing was performed on peripheral blood or thyroid tissue (not recorded which). These receptors came from an adult man with Graves' hyperthyroidism. Both conserved end residues are part of each CDR3. D genes are given only for firm matches. A row's size may be missing; if present it is once, few, many or a size class.

cdr3_nt	cdr3_aa	v_call	j_call	d_call	clone_size
TGTGCCAGCAACGGACAGGGGCTCAGCTCCTACGAGCAGTACTTC	CASNGQGLSSYEQYF	TRBV10-3	TRBJ2-7	TRBD1	NA
TGTGCCAGCAGCTCCGAGGGAATCACTGAAGCTTTCTTT	CASSSEGITEAFF	TRBV7-9	TRBJ1-1	NA	NA
TGTGCCAGCAGCTTACAGGGGTTAGGGAATCAGTACTTC	CASSLQGLGNQYF	TRBV7-2	TRBJ2-4	NA	NA
TGCAGCTCCGGACAGGGGGCTTCTGGAAACACCATATATTTT	CSSGQGASGNTIYF	TRBV20-1	TRBJ1-3	TRBD1	NA
TGCAGCGTACTTAGGACAGGGGCCTATGGCTACACCTTC	CSVLRTGAYGYTF	TRBV29-1	TRBJ1-2	TRBD1	many
TGCGCCAGCAGCCAAGAAGCTAGCGGGGGGGCCAACGTCCTGACTTTC	CASSQEASGGANVLTF	TRBV4-1	TRBJ2-6	TRBD2	few
TGTGCCACCGTAGGACGGACCAGCACAGATACGCAGTATTTT	CATVGRTSTDTQYF	TRBV24-1	TRBJ2-3	NA	NA
TGTGCCAGCGACCGACAGGGAGCCTATGGCTACACCTTC	CASDRQGAYGYTF	TRBV25-1	TRBJ1-2	TRBD1	NA
TGTGCCAGCAGAGCACAGGGAGGCACTGAAGCTTTCTTT	CASRAQGGTEAFF	TRBV6-2/TRBV6-3	TRBJ1-1	NA	many
TGTGCCAGCAGTTACTCGACTTCGACAGGGTGGAATCAGCCCCAGCATTTT	CASSYSTSTGWNQPQHF	TRBV6-2/TRBV6-3	TRBJ1-5	TRBD1	NA
TGTGCCAGCAGCTTCGACAGTAATTCACCCCTCCACTTT	CASSFDSNSPLHF	TRBV5-8	TRBJ1-6	NA	many
TGCAGTGCTGCGGACTCGAGCTCCTATAATTCACCCCTCCACTTT	CSAADSSSYNSPLHF	TRBV20-1	TRBJ1-6	NA	NA
TGCGCCAGCAGCCGGGCAGGCGGGAACTCCTACGAGCAGTACTTC	CASSRAGGNSYEQYF	TRBV5-1	TRBJ2-7	NA	many
TGTGCCAGCAGCGTACTAGAGGGGGGGAACACCGGGGAGCTGTTTTTT	CASSVLEGGNTGELFF	TRBV9	TRBJ2-2	NA	NA
TGTGCCAGCAGGAAGGGAGGGGACACAGATACGCAGTATTTT	CASRKGGDTDTQYF	TRBV2	TRBJ2-3	TRBD2	NA
TGTGCCAGCAGGTGGTTTGCGTTAAGGAACACTGAAGCTTTCTTT	CASRWFALRNTEAFF	TRBV2	TRBJ1-1	NA	many
TGTGCCAGCAGTTCCGGGACAGGGGGCATTCACGAGCAGTACTTC	CASSSGTGGIHEQYF	TRBV6-5	TRBJ2-7	TRBD1	few
TGTGCCAGCTTGGGTGGGACTGGGGCCAACGTCCTGACTTTC	CASLGGTGANVLTF	TRBV28	TRBJ2-6	NA	few
TGTGCCAGTATACGGAGGGGAGGGAACACTGAAGCTTTCTTT	CASIRRGGNTEAFF	TRBV19	TRBJ1-1	NA	many
TGTGCCAGCAGCTCAGACAGGGACAGCCAAGGCGGCTACACCTTC	CASSSDRDSQGGYTF	TRBV7-4	TRBJ1-2	TRBD1	NA
TGTGCCAGCAGTCCTCAGACAGCTCCATGGCCCCAGCATTTT	CASSPQTAPWPQHF	TRBV6-5	TRBJ1-5	NA	NA
TGTGCCAGCAGTTCCCCATGGACAGGGGTCATGAACACTGAAGCTTTCTTT	CASSSPWTGVMNTEAFF	TRBV28	TRBJ1-1	TRBD1	NA
TGTGCCAGCAGTAGCTCAAGGGGGAACCAAGAGACCCAGTACTTC	CASSSSRGNQETQYF	TRBV27	TRBJ2-5	NA	NA
TGTGCCATATCCGTCATGGGGGGTAACAATGAGCAGTTCTTC	CAISVMGGNNEQFF	TRBV6-1	TRBJ2-1	NA	NA
TGCGCCAGCAGCTCTAAACAGGGGACGACTTACGAGCAGTACTTC	CASSSKQGTTYEQYF	TRBV5-1	TRBJ2-7	TRBD1	many